These 21 T cell receptor beta chains were all obtained from the same sample, sequenced in a study of T-cell memory formation after mild COVID-19. TCRdb processed the 5' RACE reads anew with MiXCR; each CDR3 protein has one entry. The sample holds about 430,000 distinct CDR3 sequences, 24% seen once. Sequenced: PBMCs or a T cell subset sorted from them (not recorded which). The receptors were sampled from an adult woman who had mild COVID-19 (a few samples of this study predate the infection). Cell type and time point are not known.

This clonotype was seen at least ten times. The germline gene is not matched at one end of the junction; a read error may be the cause. The V call is TRBV5-1, the J call TRBJ2-1, with 8 bases lining up with TRBD2. Germline loops: CDR1 SGHRS, CDR2 YFSETQ. This CDR3 is 14 amino acids long. The chain's CDR3 is CASSLVSGSNEQFF. The CDR3 nucleotides are TGTGCCAGCAGCTTAGTGAGCGGGAGTAATGAGCAGTTCTTC. Variable domain in full (rest from reference TRBV5-1 and TRBJ2-1): KAGVTQTPRYLIKTRGQQVTLSCSPISGHRSVSWYQQTPGQGLQFLFEYFSETQRNKGNFPGRFSGRQFSNSRSEMNVSTLELGDSALYLCASSLVSGSNEQFFGPGTRLTVL.

This clonotype was recorded many times. The chain combines TRBV2 with TRBJ2-3; no reliable D call. Trimming shortened V by 3 bases and J by 4 bases, and 2 bases separated the two germline ends. The CDR3 totals 11 residues. Germline V gene lookup returns CDR1 SNHLY and CDR2 FYNNEI. The CDR3 spells CASSEADTQYF. The CDR3 DNA sequence: TGTGCCAGCAGTGAGGCAGATACGCAGTATTTT.

V and J are TRBV5-5 and TRBJ2-2; D is undetermined. Germline CDR1 reads SGHKS; CDR2 reads YYEKEE (reference sequence). Trimming left V 0 bases short and J 2 bases short, with 8 bases between. The CDR3 is 15 residues long. The CDR3 DNA reads TGTGCCAGCAGCTTGGTGTTGGTCAACACCGGGGAGCTGTTTTTT. Translated, it gives CASSLVLVNTGELFF.

This clonotype was seen a few times. The chain uses TRBV24-1 and TRBJ2-5, with D possibly being TRBD2 (5 bases). The germline CDR1 and CDR2 sequences are KGHDR and SFDVKD. This CDR3 comprises 14 residues. V was clipped by 5 bases and J by 1 base, with 10 bases between them. CDR3 nucleotide sequence: TGTGCCACCAGTGTGTCGGGGAGCCAAGAGACCCAGTACTTC. Encoded protein: CATSVSGSQETQYF.

V usage is TRBV9 and J usage is TRBJ2-5; D may be TRBD2 (6 bases). The DNA end is a closer match to TRBJ2-7, so the J assignment may be wrong. This CDR3 has 14 residues. Germline loops: CDR1 SGDLS, CDR2 YYNGEE. The CDR3 is CASSAGGASYEQYF. DNA of the CDR3: TGTGCCAGCAGCGCAGGAGGGGCTTCCTACGAGCAGTACTTC.

The rearrangement joins TRBV5-1 to TRBJ2-3; TRBD2 aligns across 10 bases. The trim removed 3 bases at V and 0 bases at J, leaving 4 bases unmatched. This CDR3 region has 16 residues. Germline V gene data show CDR1 as SGHRS and CDR2 as YFSETQ. The CDR3 region has the DNA TGCGCCAGCAGCTACCTAGCGGGGGCTAGCACAGATACGCAGTATTTT. Translated: CASSYLAGASTDTQYF.

This clonotype has just a few counts. The J gene is TRBJ2-1, the V gene TRBV5-4; 14 positions agree with TRBD2. The CDR3 contains 14 residues. Germline trimming cut 7 bases from V and 6 bases from J; bases unmatched to any gene: 3. Per the germline V gene, CDR1 is SGHNT and CDR2 is YYREEE (reference sequence). CDR3 region: CASPTSGRGNEQFF. DNA of the CDR3: TGTGCCAGCCCGACTAGCGGGAGGGGCAATGAGCAGTTCTTC.

The V call is TRBV12-3 or TRBV12-4, the J call TRBJ1-2; D is undetermined. V lost 6 bases and J 2 bases, leaving 13 bases between the germline ends. The CDR3 extends over 14 amino acids. CDR3 sequence reads: CASSSRRNNYGYTF. Here the CDR3 DNA reads TGTGCCAGCAGCTCTAGGAGGAACAACTATGGCTACACCTTC.

V gene TRBV6-5 combines with J gene TRBJ1-1; 12 bases map to TRBD1. Germline lookup yields CDR1 MNHEY and CDR2 SVGAGI. The CDR3 consists of 15 residues. J lost 4 bases, V lost 5 bases, and 5 bases had no gene match. CDR3 sequence (DNA): TGTGCCAGCAGTCGGGACAGGGGGCTAGGCACTGAAGCTTTCTTT. It codes for CASSRDRGLGTEAFF.

The sample holds a few counts of this clonotype. This chain connects TRBV20-1 to TRBJ1-2; TRBD1 might be the D (5 bases). The CDR3 sequence is 14 residues long. Trimming removed 5 bases from V and 0 bases from J, with 13 bases in between. The germline V gene has CDR1 DFQATT and CDR2 SNEGSKA (reference sequence). The CDR3 loop is CSAFGASANYGYTF. Written as DNA, the CDR3 is TGCAGTGCTTTCGGGGCCTCAGCTAACTATGGCTACACCTTC.

V and J are TRBV18 and TRBJ1-3; 7 bases are shared with TRBD1. V shed 6 bases, J shed 6 bases, and the junction held 5 bases outside the gene matches. Germline CDR1 and CDR2: KGHSH and LQKENI. This CDR3 has 13 amino acids. In DNA, the CDR3 is TGTGCCAGCTCCACAGGGGAATTAAACACCATATATTTT. Translated, it gives CASSTGELNTIYF.

To note about this clonotype: At one boundary the junction diverges from the germline segment, which might be a read error. This chain joins TRBV11-2 and TRBJ1-5; a weak D match, TRBD1 (6 bases). Germline lookup yields CDR1 SGHAT and CDR2 FQNNGV. The CDR3 sequence is 16 residues long. The CDR3 region has the DNA TGTGACAGCAGCCCGCGAGGGGGGGGATGGAATCAGCCCCAGCATTTT. Translating it yields CDSSPRGGGWNQPQHF.

The rearrangement links TRBV2 to TRBJ2-2; D is uncertain. Germline V lookup: CDR1 SNHLY, CDR2 FYNNEI. The CDR3 sequence is 13 residues long. Trimming removed 1 base at V and 1 base at J, with 1 base between. Written as DNA, the CDR3 is TGTGCCAGCAGTGAAGAGAACACCGGGGAGCTGTTTTTT. Translation gives CASSEENTGELFF.

Only a few counts were recorded for this clonotype. The chain has TRBV2 and TRBJ2-1; 8 bases map to TRBD2. V was pared by 5 bases and J by 13 bases, with 19 bases of the junction left unmatched. The CDR3 extends over 16 amino acids. Per the germline V gene, CDR1 is SNHLY and CDR2 is FYNNEI. This chain's CDR3 is CASSRGDTGGPSKQFF. The CDR3, as DNA: TGTGCCAGCAGTAGGGGGGATACGGGAGGGCCCTCAAAACAGTTCTTC.

This clonotype was observed a handful of times. The rearrangement joins TRBV12-3 or TRBV12-4 to TRBJ1-5, with D unresolved. V was cut by 6 bases and J by 0 bases, with 6 bases left in between. The CDR3 has 13 residues. The CDR3 DNA reads TGTGCCAGCAGCGCGGGTAGCAATCAGCCCCAGCATTTT. Protein sequence: CASSAGSNQPQHF.

The chain combines TRBV4-1 with TRBJ2-3, with 11 nucleotides matching TRBD2. CDR1 is MGHRA and CDR2 is YSYEKL in the germline V gene. J lost 2 bases, V lost 7 bases, and 8 bases had no gene match. This CDR3 region has 16 residues. This CDR3 is CASTLAGGPSTDTQYF. The CDR3 bases are TGCGCCAGCACGCTAGCGGGGGGACCCTCCACAGATACGCAGTATTTT.

This sequence joins TRBV11-2 and TRBJ1-1; D is ambiguous. The CDR3 has 14 amino acids. The germline V gene encodes CDR1 SGHAT and CDR2 FQNNGV. The V end lost 0 bases, the J end lost 7 bases, and 12 bases lay between the germline ends. CDR3 nucleotide sequence: TGTGCCAGCAGCTTAGATCTGGGCCAGATTGAAGCTTTCTTT. Its translation is CASSLDLGQIEAFF.

This clonotype was picked up a small number of times. The V and J genes are TRBV12-3 or TRBV12-4 and TRBJ2-1; D is unresolved. The CDR3 contains 12 residues. Between the trimmed V and J ends, which lost 5 bases and 7 bases, there was a span of 9 bases. The CDR3 sequence: CASSRVGNEQFF. As DNA, the CDR3 is TGTGCCAGCAGTAGGGTGGGGAATGAGCAGTTCTTC.

The chain couples TRBV29-1 to TRBJ2-1; the D gene is possibly TRBD2 (5 bases). This CDR3 comprises 14 residues. Germline assignment: CDR1 SQVTM and CDR2 ANQGSEA. V gave up 4 bases and J gave up 12 bases, with 22 bases separating them. As DNA, the CDR3 is TGCAGCGTTGCTTCTAGCCGCCTCCCGGGTGGGCAGTTCTTC. This sequence encodes CSVASSRLPGGQFF.

The J gene is TRBJ2-7, the V gene TRBV11-1, with 8 bases lining up with TRBD1. CDR3 length equals 13 residues. Trimming at V came to 5 bases and at J to 4 bases, leaving 4 bases not matched to a gene. Germline CDR1 and CDR2: SGHAT and FQDESV (reference sequence). CDR3 sequence (DNA): TGTGCCAGCAGCCCCAGGGGGCGTTACGAGCAGTACTTC. It is translated as CASSPRGRYEQYF.

This chain joins TRBV7-2 and TRBJ1-4, with D perhaps matching TRBD1 (5 bases). Germline assignment: CDR1 SGHTA and CDR2 FQGNSA. With 4 bases removed from V and 6 bases from J, the gap between germline ends came to 9 bases. The CDR3 sequence is 13 residues long. CDR3 nucleotides: TGTGCCAGCAGCTCCAGGGCCGATGAAAAACTGTTTTTT. Protein: CASSSRADEKLFF.